This note documents a single T cell receptor beta chain sequence. Its specificity is not known. A much larger clone differs by one base, so this may be a read error. General observations from the study: Tumor-infiltrating Treg TCR alpha and beta sequences overlapped most with tumor naive CD4+ T cells, then blood naive. In terms of TCR gene usage, tumor memory CD4+ T cells clustered together with blood and lymph node memory CD4+ cells, as well as with lymph node naive CD4+ cells.

Semi-nested PCR with Nested Universal Primer A followed constant-region reverse priming of full-length variable regions. Each CDR3 protein gets one entry after TCRdb re-called the 5' RACE reads with MiXCR. This sample yields 25,000 to 40,000 distinct CDR3 sequences, of which approximately 24% are seen a single time; about 3.7% belongs to the top ten. Trimming removed 4 bases at V and 7 bases at J, with 17 bases between. The CDR3 has 15 residues. Germline lookup yields CDR1 SGDLS and CDR2 YYNGEE. J is TRBJ2-2 and V is TRBV9; a weak D match, TRBD1 (5 bases). The clonotype was recovered from a female donor with breast cancer. The specimen was naive CD4+ T cells sorted from a lymph node. Regarding subset: naive CD4+ T cells, CD4+CD45RA+CD25-. CDR3 sequence (DNA): TGTGCCAGCAGCCGACACAGGAATAGGGACGGGGAGCTGTTTTTT. Amino acids: CASSRHRNRDGELFF.